This T cell receptor (beta chain) comes out of a study of long-term antiretroviral therapy in people with HIV. Run at survey level, the immunoSEQ assay was version v3.0. The method was immunoSEQ multiplex PCR; TCRdb's version includes in-frame clones alone and lacks a portion of them. The sample lists approximately 27,000 clones; approximately 92% were seen once. This CDR3 comprises 17 residues. From germline, CDR1 is SGHRS and CDR2 YFSETQ. V dropped 3 bases and J dropped 2; count of bases not matched to a gene: 14. This clone was recorded a few times. This clonotype was obtained from a woman aged 40 to 50 with HIV. This rearrangement joins TRBV5-1 to TRBJ2-7; TRBD2 agrees at 7 bases. The starting material was unsorted PBMCs, obtained 5.2 years after starting antiretroviral therapy. The CDR3 DNA reads TGCGCCAGCAGCTGGTCTTTTGGCGGGAGTTCGACCTACGAGCAGTACTTC. Protein: CASSWSFGGSSTYEQYF.